This T cell receptor (beta chain) was profiled in a study of blood T cell repertoires in COVID-19. The table came from immunoSEQ multiplex PCR; TCRdb's copy has only in-frame clones and leaves some out. The table shows 100,000 or so clones, with roughly 80% occurring only once. CDR1 and CDR2 from the germline V gene are ENHRY and SYGVKD. CDR3 length: 14 residues. Trimming stripped 7 bases from V and 7 bases from J, with 17 bases between. The TCR was taken from a woman aged 70-85 years with active or convalescent COVID-19. The sample consisted of peripheral blood. V usage is TRBV10-3 and J usage is TRBJ2-1, with D possibly TRBD1 on 5 matching bases. The CDR3 region is CAITTDKRSNEQFF. The CDR3 DNA follows: TGTGCCATCACTACGGACAAGAGGAGTAATGAGCAGTTCTTC.